Only a few counts were recorded for the clone carrying this T cell receptor beta chain. TCRdb reprocessed the RACE reads via MiXCR and lists one record per CDR3 protein. The sample contains about 120,000 distinct CDR3 sequences, roughly 14% of which appear only once. Documented time point: pre-sensitization, week 0. This sample's treatment: therapeutic diphenylcyclopropenone sensitization with weekly scalp DPC. The sample is drawn from a study of human T cells and chemical hapten exposure. The CDR3 totals 15 residues. From germline, CDR1 is DFQATT and CDR2 SNEGSKA (reference sequence). Trimming pared 6 bases from V and 1 base from J, leaving 18 bases between.

This specimen consisted of whole blood, obtained in connection with sensitization to the hapten diphenylcyclopropenone (DPC). This sequence was found in a woman under 30 with alopecia areata. Some clones in this sample may be carry-over from other donors' samples. The chain is built from TRBV20-1 and TRBJ1-1; TRBD1 might be the D (5 bases). The CDR3 DNA sequence: TGCAGTGCCCCTCTCTGGGGGGTAAGGAACACTGAAGCTTTCTTT. Translation: CSAPLWGVRNTEAFF.